The TCR beta chain under discussion was sequenced for a study of blood T cell repertoires in COVID-19. For the study at large: The United States, Italy and Spain were the sources of the acute and convalescent COVID-19 samples. PBMCs, B-cell-depleted T cells, or T cells provided the cDNA or gDNA that made up the material.

The germline CDR1 and CDR2 sequences are SGHDT and YYEEEE. V gave up 4 bases and J gave up 5 bases; unmatched junction bases: 3. The CDR3 is 14 amino acids. Per the authors' pipeline: Amplification of reference gene primers provided the estimated nucleated cell counts. Repertoires were generated with immunoSEQ multiplex PCR, while TCRdb's copy carries only in-frame clones and drops some. The V and J calls and clone size come from that table; D and trimming were worked out from the DNA. Of about 120,000 clones in the sample, 80% were seen once. The chain has TRBV5-6 and TRBJ1-5, with 10 bases aligning to TRBD1. The source is a man in his 70s with acute or convalescent COVID-19. Sequenced sample: peripheral blood. CDR3 loop: CASSRGTGDQPQHF. The DNA for the CDR3 is TGTGCCAGCAGCCGCGGGACAGGGGATCAGCCCCAGCATTTT. The variable domain in full, completed from reference TRBV5-6 and TRBJ1-5, reads DAGVTQSPTHLIKTRGQQVTLRCSPKSGHDTVSWYQQALGQGPQFIFQYYEEEERQRGNFPDRFSGHQFPNYSSELNVNALLLGDSALYLCASSRGTGDQPQHFGDGTRLSIL.